This T cell receptor (beta chain) was observed in a study of cytomegalovirus exposure and HLA in healthy donors. Study summary: Previous work identified roughly 110 million unique TCR beta sequences from roughly 170 million T cells.

Study-wide points: Cytomegalovirus association was assigned to some 160 TCR beta chains. There were some V segments, including TRBV6-2 and TRBV6-3, excluded as indistinguishable.

Donors showed nominal health when sampled, although they likely had unrecorded immune exposures. Germline loops: CDR1 GTSNPN, CDR2 SVGIG (reference sequence). This CDR3 spans 15 amino acids. Unmatched junction bases numbered 1, after V lost 2 bases and J lost 0 bases. In the PCR, 60 Vbeta and 13 Jbeta primers were used. Repertoires were generated with immunoSEQ multiplex PCR, while TCRdb's copy carries only in-frame clones and drops some. The top ten hold 6.5% to 8.5% of the sample, which has around 64,000 clones, around three quarters seen once. About this clone: The antigen is not known.

Sequencing input: PBMCs. The rearrangement uses TRBV30 and TRBJ1-6, with 7 bases that match TRBD1. This clonotype originated in a man between 18 and 29 years old in good health and CMV-seropositive. CDR3 in amino acids: CAWSPGGSYNSPLHF. The CDR3 bases are TGTGCCTGGAGTCCAGGGGGCTCCTATAATTCACCCCTCCACTTT.